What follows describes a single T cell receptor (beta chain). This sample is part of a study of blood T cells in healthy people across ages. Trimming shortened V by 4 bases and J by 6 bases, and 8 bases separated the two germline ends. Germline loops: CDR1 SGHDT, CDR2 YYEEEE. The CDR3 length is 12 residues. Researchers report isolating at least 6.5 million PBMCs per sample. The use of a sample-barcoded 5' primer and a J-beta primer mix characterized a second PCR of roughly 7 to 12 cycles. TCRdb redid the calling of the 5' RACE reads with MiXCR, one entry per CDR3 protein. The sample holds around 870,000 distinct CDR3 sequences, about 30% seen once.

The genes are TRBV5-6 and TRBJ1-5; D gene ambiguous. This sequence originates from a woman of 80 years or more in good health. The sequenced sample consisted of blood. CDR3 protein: CASSPQTQPQHF. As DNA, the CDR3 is TGTGCCAGCAGCCCGCAGACTCAGCCCCAGCATTTT.